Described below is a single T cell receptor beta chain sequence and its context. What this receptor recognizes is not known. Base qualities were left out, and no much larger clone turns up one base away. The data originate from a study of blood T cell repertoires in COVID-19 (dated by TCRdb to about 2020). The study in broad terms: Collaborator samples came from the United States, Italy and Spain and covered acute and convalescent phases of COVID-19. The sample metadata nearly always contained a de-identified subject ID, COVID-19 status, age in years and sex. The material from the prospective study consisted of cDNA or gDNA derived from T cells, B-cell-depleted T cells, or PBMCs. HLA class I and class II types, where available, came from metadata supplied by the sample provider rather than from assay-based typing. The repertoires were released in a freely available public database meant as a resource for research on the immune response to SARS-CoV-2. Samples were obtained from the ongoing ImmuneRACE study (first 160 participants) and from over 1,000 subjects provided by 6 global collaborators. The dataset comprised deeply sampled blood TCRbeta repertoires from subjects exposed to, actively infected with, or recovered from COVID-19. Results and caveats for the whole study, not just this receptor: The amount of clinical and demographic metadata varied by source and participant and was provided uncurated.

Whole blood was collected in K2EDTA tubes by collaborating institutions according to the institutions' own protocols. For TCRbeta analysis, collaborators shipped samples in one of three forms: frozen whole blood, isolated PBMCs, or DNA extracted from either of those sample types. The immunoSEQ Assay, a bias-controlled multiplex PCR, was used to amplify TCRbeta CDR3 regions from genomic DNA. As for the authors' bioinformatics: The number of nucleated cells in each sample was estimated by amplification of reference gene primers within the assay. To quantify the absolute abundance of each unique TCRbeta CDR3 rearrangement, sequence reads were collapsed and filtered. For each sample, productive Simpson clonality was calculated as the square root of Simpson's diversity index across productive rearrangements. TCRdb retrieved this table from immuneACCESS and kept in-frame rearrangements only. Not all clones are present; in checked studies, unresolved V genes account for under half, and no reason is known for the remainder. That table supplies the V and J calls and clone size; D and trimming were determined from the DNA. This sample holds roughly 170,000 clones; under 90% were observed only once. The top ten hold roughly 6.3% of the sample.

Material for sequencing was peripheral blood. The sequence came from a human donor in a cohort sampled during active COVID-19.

The CDR3 reads as follows: CASSQDRGANSPLHF. The nucleotide sequence reads as follows: TGTGCCAGCAGCCAAGATCGCGGGGCAAATTCACCCCTCCACTTT. The rearranged chain carries TRBV14 and TRBJ1-6, and possibly TRBD1, on 5 matching bases. V is pared back by 0 bases and J by 7 bases, with 10 bases lying between the germline termini. In the germline V gene, CDR1 corresponds to SGHDN and CDR2 to FVKESK. From the cysteine up to the phenylalanine, the CDR3 has a length of 15 residues. Only the CDR3 DNA is retained, 45 bases long and in frame from the first base.